This T cell receptor beta chain comes out of a study of T cell responses to AZD1222 COVID-19 vaccine. Study-wide results and limits: Most donors were white British and more were female, and clonal diversity was possibly underestimated.

Concerning this clone: Its antigen is not identified.

TCRdb's copy holds only in-frame clones and misses some; the assay was immunoSEQ multiplex PCR. The table records some 130,000 clones, roughly 82% of them present only once. The receptor was derived from an adult in good health. This sample comprised peripheral blood, obtained on day 0 of AZD1222 vaccination.

The CDR3 DNA reads as TGTGCCAGCAGTTTGCAGGAGCGACAGGGGGGGTACTTC. Translated: CASSLQERQGGYF. V is TRBV27 and J is TRBJ2-4, with TRBD1 matching 9 bases. Germline V gene sequence: CDR1 MNHEY, CDR2 SMNVEV (reference sequence). The junction had 9 bases not matched to a gene; V was cut back by 3 bases and J by 15 bases. This CDR3 contains 13 residues.